Included here is one T cell receptor beta chain sequence, with context. Methods used by the authors: Counts of nucleated cells, estimated from reference gene primer amplification, were obtained. The assay was immunoSEQ multiplex PCR, and TCRdb's table has in-frame clones only and misses some. V, J and clone size were drawn from that table, and D and trimming were deduced from the DNA. Altogether 98,000 or so clones are present, roughly nine tenths being singletons, with the ten largest covering 5% to 6.5%. This entry is derived from a study of blood T cell repertoires in COVID-19. Across the study: There were acute and convalescent COVID-19 samples, and they came from the United States, Italy and Spain. The cDNA or gDNA used as material had been derived from T cells, B-cell-depleted T cells, or PBMCs.

CDR1 SGHDN and CDR2 FVKESK come from the germline V gene. This CDR3 spans 15 amino acids. The trim removed 4 bases at V and 4 bases at J, leaving 4 bases unmatched. The material sequenced was peripheral blood. The receptor was isolated from a human donor in a cohort sampled during active COVID-19. The chain carries TRBV14 and TRBJ2-1; 10 bases align to TRBD2. The CDR3: CASSLLAGVYNEQFF. In nucleotides, the CDR3 is TGTGCCAGCAGCCTTCTAGCGGGGGTGTACAATGAGCAGTTCTTC.